These 19 T cell receptor beta chains came from one sample sequenced in a study of graft-versus-host responses after intestinal transplantation. These receptors lack a known antigen. The protocol was immunoSEQ multiplex PCR, while the TCRdb copy is restricted to in-frame clones and leaves out a portion. The repertoire has about 120,000 clones, roughly 91% of them found once; the top ten carry more than 0.1%. The specimen comprised unstimulated CD4+ T cells sorted from spleen or lymph node cells, sampled before intestinal transplant. The source is a human donor who received an intestinal transplant.

V gene TRBV28 combines with J gene TRBJ2-1, with 9 bases that match TRBD1. The CDR3 spans 14 residues. The germline CDR1 and CDR2 sequences are MDHEN and SYDVKM. CDR3 nucleotide sequence: TGTGCGAGCCTCCGGGACAGGGTTAGTAATGAGCAGTTCTTC. Amino acids: CASLRDRVSNEQFF.

The genes are TRBV5-1 and TRBJ2-1; D assignment may be TRBD1 or TRBD2 (6 bases each). Germline assignment: CDR1 SGHRS and CDR2 YFSETQ. V shed 4 bases and J shed 2 bases, with 13 bases lying between them. This CDR3 is 15 amino acids long. The CDR3 region is CASSPEGGPYNEQFF. CDR3 nucleotide sequence: TGCGCCAGCAGCCCGGAGGGGGGACCCTACAATGAGCAGTTCTTC.

With respect to this clone: The junction departs from germline at one end; a sequencing error may be responsible. The rearrangement joins TRBV5-6 to TRBJ1-2; no reliable D call. From germline, CDR1 is SGHDT and CDR2 YYEEEE. CDR3 length: 14 amino acids. The CDR3 region has the DNA TGTGCCAGCAGGTTGGACGGTGCTAACTATGGCTACACCTTC. It codes for CASRLDGANYGYTF.

V and J are TRBV29-1 and TRBJ2-2; a weak D match, TRBD1 (6 bases). Germline V CDR1 and CDR2: SQVTM, ANQGSEA. The CDR3 sequence is 13 residues long. Deletions cut 4 bases from V and 4 bases from J, with 10 bases between. CDR3 in amino acids: CSVGQDPTGELFF. In nucleotides, the CDR3 is TGCAGCGTTGGACAGGACCCCACCGGGGAGCTGTTTTTT.

The chain employs TRBV15 and TRBJ1-2; D possibly corresponds to TRBD1 (5 bases). Trimming left V 5 bases short and J 1 base short, with 8 bases between. CDR3 length: 13 residues. The germline gives CDR1 LNHNV, CDR2 YYDKDF (reference sequence). The CDR3 loop is CATSPDNNYGYTF. The CDR3 coding sequence is TGTGCCACCAGCCCGGACAATAACTATGGCTACACCTTC.

This chain links TRBV19 with TRBJ2-3; 11 bases align to TRBD1. After removal of 6 bases from V and 11 bases from J, the junction contained 13 bases not matched to a gene. CDR3 size: 15 residues. CDR1 and CDR2 (germline): LNHDA, SQIVND (reference sequence). The CDR3 nucleotides read TGTGCCAGTAGCCTTGGGACAGGGGGAATTCGGGGGCAGTATTTT. It is translated as CASSLGTGGIRGQYF.

The chain combines TRBV4-1 with TRBJ2-1; TRBD2 matches 11 bases. The CDR3 has 18 residues. Unmatched junction bases numbered 8, after V lost 1 base and J lost 3 bases. CDR1 is MGHRA, CDR2 YSYEKL, per germline. The CDR3 nucleotides are TGCGCCAGCAGCCAAGCCCAGGTTAGCGGGAGGGACTACAATGAGCAGTTCTTC. Translating gives CASSQAQVSGRDYNEQFF.

V is TRBV18 and J is TRBJ2-7; 10 positions match TRBD1. CDR3 size: 14 residues. The ends lost 6 bases at V and 2 bases at J; junction bases unmatched: 4. Germline assignment: CDR1 KGHSH and CDR2 LQKENI. CDR3 DNA: TGTGCCAGCTCCCGGGACAGGGGTCCCTACGAGCAGTACTTC. This codes for CASSRDRGPYEQYF.

This chain links TRBV30 with TRBJ1-2, with 7 bases matching TRBD1. V was pared by 5 bases and J by 7 bases, with 10 bases of the junction left unmatched. The CDR3 sequence is 13 residues long. Germline V CDR1 and CDR2: GTSNPN, SVGIG (reference sequence). CDR3 sequence reads: CAWAPDRDGGYTF. The CDR3 DNA follows: TGTGCCTGGGCGCCCGACAGGGACGGTGGCTACACCTTC.

The V and J genes are TRBV2 and TRBJ1-1; D remains unclear. The CDR3 has 13 residues. Germline loops: CDR1 SNHLY, CDR2 FYNNEI. V was pared by 5 bases and J by 1 base, with 8 bases between. Here the CDR3 reads CASSSQENTEAFF. The CDR3 DNA is TGTGCCAGCAGTTCGCAGGAGAACACTGAAGCTTTCTTT. Full variable domain (missing parts from reference TRBV2 and TRBJ1-1): EPEVTQTPSHQVTQMGQEVILRCVPISNHLYFYWYRQILGQKVEFLVSFYNNEISEKSEIFDDQFSVERPDGSNFTLKIRSTKLEDSAMYFCASSSQENTEAFFGQGTRLTVV.

The rearrangement links TRBV4-1 to TRBJ1-2, with D uncertain. CDR3 length: 13 residues. Germline V gene data show CDR1 as MGHRA and CDR2 as YSYEKL. V lost 0 bases to trimming and J lost 4 bases, with 6 bases between them. CDR3: CASSQEGGYGYTF. The CDR3 bases are TGCGCCAGCAGCCAAGAGGGCGGCTATGGCTACACCTTC.

The rearrangement uses TRBV5-1 and TRBJ1-1, with 9 positions matching TRBD1. CDR1 and CDR2 from the germline V gene are SGHRS and YFSETQ. This CDR3 comprises 12 residues. V shed 3 bases, J shed 8 bases, and the junction held 2 bases outside the gene matches. Here the CDR3 DNA reads TGCGCCAGCAGCTACAGGGGGCGCGAAGCTTTCTTT. Translated: CASSYRGREAFF.

The CDR3 here is CASSPRSIKQYF. The CDR3 region has the DNA TGTGCCAGCAGCCCGAGATCCATTAAGCAGTACTTC. V and J are TRBV7-2 and TRBJ2-7; unclear D gene. V was cut by 5 bases and J by 8 bases, with 13 bases left in between. The germline V gene has CDR1 SGHTA and CDR2 FQGNSA. The CDR3 has 12 residues.

The chain joins TRBV6-5 to TRBJ2-7, with 8 bases identical to TRBD1. The CDR3 contains 13 residues. The trim removed 6 bases at V and 3 bases at J, leaving 4 bases unmatched. Germline CDR1 reads MNHEY; CDR2 reads SVGAGI. CDR3 region: CASRATGGYEQYF. The CDR3 DNA reads as TGTGCCAGCAGGGCTACAGGGGGCTACGAGCAGTACTTC.

V gene TRBV7-9 combines with J gene TRBJ2-5, with a possible D match to TRBD2 (5 bases). The better agreement between TRBJ2-7 and the DNA end casts doubt on the J call. The germline gives CDR1 SEHNR, CDR2 FQNEAQ (reference sequence). This CDR3 has 16 amino acids. The CDR3 DNA reads TGTGCCAGCAGCTTTCCCCGGGGTGGGGACTCCTACGAGCAGTACTTC. It is translated as CASSFPRGGDSYEQYF.

DNA for the CDR3: TGCGCCAGCAGCTTGGGGGCAAATCAGCCCCAGCATTTT. It yields the protein CASSLGANQPQHF. The rearrangement links TRBV5-1 to TRBJ1-5; D gene unclear. With 0 bases removed from V and 4 bases from J, the gap between germline ends came to 5 bases. The CDR3 totals 13 residues. Germline V gives CDR1 SGHRS, CDR2 YFSETQ.

This chain uses TRBV6-5 with TRBJ1-1; weak D call: TRBD1 (6 bases). V lost 6 bases, J lost 0 bases, and 11 bases lay in between. CDR3 length equals 14 residues. Germline CDR1 is MNHEY and CDR2 is SVGAGI. In DNA form, the CDR3 reads TGTGCCAGCAGAAAAGGGGGGCTGAACACTGAAGCTTTCTTT. Amino acids: CASRKGGLNTEAFF.

V gene TRBV7-9 combines with J gene TRBJ1-1, with TRBD1 identical over 9 bases. In germline, CDR1 is SEHNR, CDR2 FQNEAQ (reference sequence). V lost 7 bases to trimming and J lost 4 bases; unmatched junction nucleotides: 10. The CDR3 consists of 15 residues. The CDR3 here is CASTPGQGTATEAFF. The CDR3 coding sequence is TGTGCCAGCACCCCCGGACAGGGGACGGCCACTGAAGCTTTCTTT.

The chain uses TRBV2 and TRBJ1-2; 8 bases align to TRBD1. Germline CDR1 and CDR2: SNHLY and FYNNEI. The CDR3 loop spans 16 amino acids. V was clipped by 3 bases and J by 8 bases; unmatched bases: 14. The CDR3 coding sequence is TGTGCCAGCAGTGACCGGGACAGGATCCTTTCGGGAGGCTACACCTTC. Its translation is CASSDRDRILSGGYTF.